Sequencing of this TCR beta chain was carried out in a study of blood T cell repertoires in COVID-19. As handled by the study authors: For nucleated cells, counts were estimated from reference gene primer amplification. Produced via immunoSEQ multiplex PCR; TCRdb's table is partial and in-frame only. D and trimming were read from the DNA, whereas the V and J calls and clone size are those reported in that table. The sample includes 250,000 to 350,000 clones, 89% of them seen just once. As to this clone: Other DNA sequences in this specimen translate into the identical CDR3.

V lost 2 bases, J lost 3 bases, and 2 bases stayed unmatched. Germline-derived CDR1 and CDR2 are SGHRS and YFSETQ. This CDR3 has 14 amino acids. The gene calls are TRBV5-1 and TRBJ2-1, with 7 bases that match TRBD1. This sequence originates from a middle-aged woman who had recovered from COVID-19. The sample taken for sequencing was peripheral blood. The chain's CDR3 is CASSFGDSYNEQFF. The DNA for the CDR3 is TGCGCCAGCAGCTTCGGGGACAGCTACAATGAGCAGTTCTTC.